Following are 20 T cell receptor beta chains from one sample sequenced in a study of cytomegalovirus exposure and HLA in healthy donors. Use of 60 Vbeta and 13 Jbeta primers characterized the PCR. The data were produced by immunoSEQ multiplex PCR, yet TCRdb's version contains in-frame clones alone and is incomplete. The table lists about 130,000 clones, around four fifths of them singletons. Sequences were obtained from PBMCs. These receptors were obtained from a man younger than 40 in good health and CMV-seronegative.

V gene TRBV4-1 combines with J gene TRBJ2-7; D possibly corresponds to TRBD1 (6 bases). This CDR3 comprises 17 residues. V was pared by 0 bases and J by 4 bases, with 19 bases between. Germline CDR1 reads MGHRA; CDR2 reads YSYEKL. Here the CDR3 reads CASSQEGAGVGRYEQYF. The CDR3 DNA reads TGCGCCAGCAGCCAAGAGGGGGCAGGGGTTGGTAGGTACGAGCAGTACTTC.

This chain links TRBV10-3 with TRBJ2-1; weak D call: TRBD2 (5 bases). V lost 10 bases and J lost 4, with 11 bases in between. The CDR3 totals 12 residues. CDR1 and CDR2 (germline): ENHRY, SYGVKD. The chain's CDR3 is CATGQRYNEQFF. CDR3 in DNA: TGTGCCACCGGGCAGCGGTACAATGAGCAGTTCTTC.

This clone is a singleton in its sample. The chain couples TRBV6-1 to TRBJ1-2; TRBD1 matches 9 bases. The CDR3 has 16 amino acids. The V and J ends lost 4 bases and 2 bases, in that order; junction bases with no gene match: 8. Germline V gene lookup returns CDR1 MNHNS and CDR2 SASEGT. DNA for the CDR3: TGTGCCAGCAGTGTCACCGGGACAGGGATAAACTATGGCTACACCTTC. This translates into CASSVTGTGINYGYTF.

In its sample, this clone was seen a few times. The chain employs TRBV5-8 and TRBJ1-2, with a weak D call TRBD1 (6 bases). The germline V and J ends were trimmed by 4 bases and 1 base, with 14 bases remaining between them. In germline, CDR1 is SGHTS, CDR2 YDEGEE. The CDR3 is made up of 15 amino acids. CDR3 protein: CASSLRTALNYGYTF. In DNA, the CDR3 is TGTGCCAGCAGCCTGAGGACAGCACTTAACTATGGCTACACCTTC.

This chain links TRBV18 with TRBJ2-5; D is unresolved. The CDR3 is made up of 13 amino acids. Trimming left V 0 bases short and J 5 bases short, with 7 bases between. Germline V gene data show CDR1 as KGHSH and CDR2 as LQKENI. In DNA, the CDR3 is TGTGCCAGCTCACCACCCATCAGGGAGACCCAGTACTTC. It specifies CASSPPIRETQYF.

Only one count was recorded for this clone. The chain uses TRBV4-1 and TRBJ1-6, with 10 nucleotides matching TRBD1. The CDR3 runs 18 residues. Germline V gives CDR1 MGHRA, CDR2 YSYEKL. J lost 8 bases, V lost 0 bases, and 10 bases had no gene match. CDR3 in DNA: TGCGCCAGCAGCCAAGATCCAGCCCGGACAGGGGGTTATTCACCCCTCCACTTT. Protein product: CASSQDPARTGGYSPLHF.

This clone was seen just once. This chain joins TRBV5-1 and TRBJ2-1; 7 bases fit TRBD1. The germline V gene has CDR1 SGHRS and CDR2 YFSETQ. CDR3 length: 15 amino acids. The ends lost 3 bases at V and 2 bases at J; junction bases unmatched: 5. The CDR3 reads CASSYTGVAYNEQFF. CDR3 bases: TGCGCCAGCAGCTACACAGGGGTTGCCTACAATGAGCAGTTCTTC.

The chain uses TRBV7-2 and TRBJ2-7, with D perhaps matching TRBD1 (6 bases). The V end was cut by 6 bases, the J end by 4 bases, with 19 bases between. This CDR3 has 15 residues. CDR1 is SGHTA, CDR2 FQGNSA, per germline. CDR3 protein: CASRSIQGDTYEQYF. The DNA for the CDR3 is TGTGCCAGCAGGTCCATACAGGGTGATACATACGAGCAGTACTTC.

The chain is built from TRBV6-5 and TRBJ2-6, with 7 positions matching TRBD1. J lost 2 bases, V lost 6 bases, and 4 bases had no gene match. CDR1 MNHEY and CDR2 SVGAGI come from the germline V gene. This CDR3 is built from 15 residues. In DNA, the CDR3 is TGTGCCAGCAGCCTCACAGGGGCTGGGGCCAACGTCCTGACTTTC. It translates to CASSLTGAGANVLTF.

The gene calls are TRBV19 and TRBJ1-5; 7 nucleotides align to TRBD1. V lost 5 bases and J lost 0; bases outside the gene matches: 16. Looked up from germline, CDR1 is LNHDA and CDR2 is SQIVND (reference sequence). The CDR3 is 19 residues long. The CDR3 region has the DNA TGTGCCAGTAGTTCCAACGTACCGGGACAGCTCTATAGCAATCAGCCCCAGCATTTT. It is translated as CASSSNVPGQLYSNQPQHF.

Concerning this clone itself: Different DNA sequences within this sample yield the same CDR3. The chain links TRBV28 to TRBJ2-3; D unresolved. With 8 bases removed from V and 2 bases from J, the gap between germline ends came to 5 bases. Germline-derived CDR1 and CDR2 are MDHEN and SYDVKM. The CDR3 runs 11 residues. The CDR3 loop is CASSLTDTQYF. The CDR3 DNA is TGTGCCAGCTCTCTCACAGATACGCAGTATTTT.

CDR3 residues: CASSPQGGTSFYEQYF. CDR3 bases: TGTGCCAGCAGCCCCCAAGGGGGTACTTCTTTCTACGAGCAGTACTTC. The V call is TRBV9, the J call TRBJ2-7; TRBD1 is a possible D gene (6 bases). V lost 4 bases to trimming and J lost 3 bases, with 20 bases between them. In germline, CDR1 is SGDLS, CDR2 YYNGEE. This CDR3 region has 16 residues.

A word on this clone: Other DNA sequences in this sample translate to the same CDR3. The V gene is TRBV5-4, the J gene TRBJ2-3; 8 bases are a match to TRBD2. With 1 base clipped from V and 5 bases from J, the junction kept 6 bases outside the gene matches. There are 15 residues in the CDR3. The germline V gene has CDR1 SGHNT and CDR2 YYREEE (reference sequence). The CDR3 here is CASSLKGLVQDTQYF. CDR3 nucleotides: TGTGCCAGCAGCTTGAAGGGACTAGTACAAGATACGCAGTATTTT.

The chain joins TRBV5-6 to TRBJ2-2; D not certain. Germline loops: CDR1 SGHDT, CDR2 YYEEEE. Between the trimmed V and J ends, which lost 0 bases and 4 bases, there was a span of 10 bases. CDR3 length: 15 residues. DNA for the CDR3: TGTGCCAGCAGCTTGGCTAATATGATCACCGGGGAGCTGTTTTTT. Protein sequence: CASSLANMITGELFF.

The rearrangement uses TRBV28 and TRBJ2-2, with TRBD2 matching 15 bases. The CDR3 sequence is 17 residues long. Trimming at V came to 6 bases and at J to 5 bases, leaving 7 bases not matched to a gene. CDR1 MDHEN and CDR2 SYDVKM come from the germline V gene. In DNA, the CDR3 is TGTGCCAGCAGCAAGGGACTAGCGGGAGGAGGGACCGGGGAGCTGTTTTTT. It specifies CASSKGLAGGGTGELFF. Supplemented by reference TRBV28 and TRBJ2-2, the full variable domain reads DVKVTQSSRYLVKRTGEKVFLECVQDMDHENMFWYRQDPGLGLRLIYFSYDVKMKEKGDIPEGYSVSREKKERFSLILESASTNQTSMYLCASSKGLAGGGTGELFFGEGSRLTVL.

The V gene is TRBV5-6, the J gene TRBJ2-4, with a tentative D call TRBD1 (5 bases). Germline V gene lookup returns CDR1 SGHDT and CDR2 YYEEEE. The CDR3 is 16 amino acids. Trimming took off 2 bases at V and 0 bases at J, with 12 bases between the two ends. CDR3 in DNA: TGTGCCAGCAGCTTCCGCAGGGATCTAGCCAAAAACATTCAGTACTTC. Translation: CASSFRRDLAKNIQYF.

This clone has only a few counts. The rearrangement uses TRBV5-1 and TRBJ2-3; D might be TRBD2 (5 bases). The CDR3 covers 14 residues. Germline CDR1 SGHRS, CDR2 YFSETQ. Trimming cost V 0 bases and J 2 bases, with 7 bases left between them. The CDR3 DNA reads TGCGCCAGCAGCTTGGCCCTAGCCACAGATACGCAGTATTTT. Amino acid sequence: CASSLALATDTQYF.

The genes are TRBV7-8 and TRBJ1-1, with 7 bases lining up with TRBD1. The CDR3 loop spans 14 amino acids. The J segment lost 8 bases and the V segment lost 5 bases, leaving 11 bases of the junction unmatched. Germline V CDR1 and CDR2: SGHVS, FQNEAQ. This CDR3 reads CASSARQGLTEAFF. In nucleotides, the CDR3 is TGTGCCAGCAGCGCCCGACAGGGCCTCACAGAAGCTTTCTTT.

This clone was seen a few times. V usage is TRBV9 and J usage is TRBJ2-7; TRBD2 matches 8 bases. The CDR3 has 15 residues. Germline-derived CDR1 and CDR2 are SGDLS and YYNGEE. The junction had 6 bases not matched to a gene; V was cut back by 0 bases and J by 4 bases. The CDR3 nucleotides read TGTGCCAGCAGCGTAGATGGGGGCGGGAGGTACGAGCAGTACTTC. This encodes CASSVDGGGRYEQYF. The complete variable domain, with remaining parts taken from reference TRBV9 and TRBJ2-7, reads DSGVTQTPKHLITATGQRVTLRCSPRSGDLSVYWYQQSLDQGLQFLIQYYNGEERAKGNILERFSAQQFPDLHSELNLSSLELGDSALYFCASSVDGGGRYEQYFGPGTRLTVT.

The rearrangement uses TRBV5-6 and TRBJ2-7; D not certain. Germline V gene data show CDR1 as SGHDT and CDR2 as YYEEEE. The germline V and J ends were trimmed by 3 bases and 11 bases, with 12 bases remaining between them. This CDR3 contains 11 residues. The CDR3 nucleotides are TGTGCCAGCAGCTACGCAGGTTGGGAGTACTTC. Translation: CASSYAGWEYF.